Presented here are 28 T cell receptor beta chains from one specimen sequenced in a study of T cell responses to AZD1222 COVID-19 vaccine. Produced via immunoSEQ multiplex PCR; TCRdb's table is partial and in-frame only. The table shows more than 70,000 clones, with over 75% occurring only once. Here the sequenced sample was peripheral blood, taken on day 0 of MenACWY control vaccination. The receptors stem from an adult in good health.

The chain links TRBV9 to TRBJ1-1; no definite D call. V lost 3 bases, J lost 2 bases, and 17 bases lay in between. CDR3 length equals 16 residues. The germline CDR1 and CDR2 sequences are SGDLS and YYNGEE. This chain's CDR3 is CASSARPMRVNTEAFF. In DNA form, the CDR3 reads TGTGCCAGCAGCGCACGACCCATGAGGGTAAACACTGAAGCTTTCTTT.

The V and J genes are TRBV11-2 and TRBJ1-6; perhaps TRBD1 as D (5 bases). V lost 5 bases, J lost 6 bases, and 11 bases lay in between. This CDR3 contains 14 residues. Germline V gene data show CDR1 as SGHAT and CDR2 as FQNNGV. The CDR3 region is CASSQRQINSPLHF. CDR3 DNA: TGTGCCAGCAGCCAGCGACAGATTAATTCACCCCTCCACTTT.

The chain links TRBV6-5 to TRBJ2-1, with 10 positions matching TRBD1. In germline, CDR1 is MNHEY, CDR2 SVGAGI. The V gene end was trimmed by 9 bases and the J gene end by 7 bases; junction bases not matched to a gene: 9. This CDR3 has 14 residues. DNA for the CDR3: TGTGCCAGTTTGACAGGGGGCGCCGGGAATGAGCAGTTCTTC. It yields the protein CASLTGGAGNEQFF.

This clone was observed a few times. This chain uses TRBV6-4 with TRBJ2-1, with 8 nucleotides matching TRBD2. Germline V CDR1 and CDR2: MRHNA, SNTAGT. The CDR3 length is 16 residues. The V segment lost 5 bases and the J segment 3 bases; nucleotides outside the gene matches: 9. The CDR3 reads CASSPGSSGFYNEQFF. The CDR3 DNA is TGTGCCAGCAGTCCTGGATCTAGCGGGTTCTACAATGAGCAGTTCTTC.

This chain joins TRBV19 and TRBJ1-1; D is ambiguous. V dropped 3 bases and J dropped 7 bases, with 6 bases sitting between them. This CDR3 comprises 11 residues. Germline loops: CDR1 LNHDA, CDR2 SQIVND (reference sequence). CDR3 DNA sequence: TGTGCCAGTAGTATGGCTTTTGAAGCTTTCTTT. Translated, it gives CASSMAFEAFF. Filled out from reference TRBV19 and TRBJ1-1, the complete variable domain reads DGGITQSPKYLFRKEGQNVTLSCEQNLNHDAMYWYRQDPGQGLRLIYYSQIVNDFQKGDIAEGYSVSREKKESFPLTVTSAQKNPTAFYLCASSMAFEAFFGQGTRLTVV.

In this sample, this clone turned up a few times. The V call is TRBV9, the J call TRBJ1-2; TRBD1 aligns across 8 bases. There are 14 residues in the CDR3. V dropped 3 bases and J dropped 3; count of bases not matched to a gene: 4. The germline CDR1 and CDR2 sequences are SGDLS and YYNGEE. The DNA for the CDR3 is TGTGCCAGCAGCGCAGGACAGGGAGACTATGGCTACACCTTC. It yields the protein CASSAGQGDYGYTF.

V is TRBV27 and J is TRBJ1-1, with D hard to call. V was pared by 6 bases and J by 1 base, with 12 bases between. The length of the CDR3 is 14 residues. Germline V gene lookup returns CDR1 MNHEY and CDR2 SMNVEV (reference sequence). CDR3 loop: CASRGRIPNTEAFF. CDR3 nucleotides: TGTGCCAGCAGGGGGAGGATACCGAACACTGAAGCTTTCTTT.

The chain is built from TRBV5-1 and TRBJ1-5; no clear D. Trimming removed 0 bases from V and 2 bases from J, with 12 bases in between. The germline gives CDR1 SGHRS, CDR2 YFSETQ. The CDR3 length is 16 residues. This CDR3 reads CASSLGLPEGNQPQHF. CDR3 nucleotide sequence: TGCGCCAGCAGCTTGGGCCTCCCAGAGGGCAATCAGCCCCAGCATTTT.

The chain is built from TRBV19 and TRBJ2-5, with D uncertain. CDR1 and CDR2 from the germline V gene are LNHDA and SQIVND (reference sequence). The germline V and J ends were trimmed by 3 bases and 2 bases, with 16 bases remaining between them. There are 16 residues in the CDR3. The CDR3 spells CASSMTGTISQETQYF. The CDR3 DNA follows: TGTGCCAGTAGTATGACGGGTACTATTTCACAAGAGACCCAGTACTTC.

V usage is TRBV18 and J usage is TRBJ1-2; TRBD1 matches 10 bases. The length of the CDR3 is 16 residues. The germline V gene encodes CDR1 KGHSH and CDR2 LQKENI. J lost 7 bases, V lost 4 bases, and 12 bases had no gene match. CDR3 in amino acids: CASSRSPGTGEGGYTF. Written as DNA, the CDR3 is TGTGCCAGCTCACGAAGTCCCGGGACAGGGGAAGGTGGCTACACCTTC.

The chain uses TRBV3-1 (or the pseudogene TRBV3-2) and TRBJ2-7, with D perhaps matching TRBD2 (6 bases). Germline V gene sequence: CDR1 LGHDT, CDR2 YNNKEL (reference sequence). V lost 4 bases and J lost 3, with 13 bases in between. The CDR3 totals 14 residues. CDR3 in amino acids: CASSRGTRSYEQYF. The CDR3 DNA reads TGTGCCAGCAGCCGCGGGACCAGAAGCTACGAGCAGTACTTC.

This sequence joins TRBV18 and TRBJ1-5, with unresolved D. Trimming stripped 3 bases from V and 10 bases from J, with 13 bases between. Germline lookup yields CDR1 KGHSH and CDR2 LQKENI. The CDR3 contains 13 residues. In DNA, the CDR3 is TGTGCCAGCTCACCGGTGGACCAGGCTCCCCAGCATTTT. Its protein is CASSPVDQAPQHF.

The chain recombines TRBV6-2 or TRBV6-3 with TRBJ2-1; weak D call: TRBD1 (6 bases). Germline loops: CDR1 MNHEY, CDR2 SVGEGT. CDR3 length: 16 amino acids. V was cut by 0 bases and J by 4 bases, with 13 bases left in between. The chain's CDR3 is CASSYSNRVKYNEQFF. As DNA, the CDR3 is TGTGCCAGCAGTTACTCGAACAGGGTAAAATACAATGAGCAGTTCTTC.

The gene calls are TRBV7-9 and TRBJ2-6, with TRBD2 matching 7 bases. Germline CDR1 is SEHNR and CDR2 is FQNEAQ (reference sequence). With V trimmed by 5 bases and J by 0 bases, 4 bases remained unmatched. This CDR3 has 16 residues. CDR3 region: CASSPAGTSGANVLTF. The CDR3 DNA is TGTGCCAGCAGCCCAGCGGGGACCTCTGGGGCCAACGTCCTGACTTTC.

The V gene is TRBV5-8, the J gene TRBJ2-2; the match to TRBD2 covers 8 bases. The germline CDR1 and CDR2 sequences are SGHTS and YDEGEE. After removal of 0 bases from V and 0 bases from J, the junction contained 4 bases not matched to a gene. This CDR3 spans 17 amino acids. The CDR3 region has the DNA TGTGCCAGCAGCTTGGTTCCGGGGGGGACGAACACCGGGGAGCTGTTTTTT. Translating gives CASSLVPGGTNTGELFF.

The V call is TRBV2, the J call TRBJ2-6; D gene unclear. The CDR3 length is 15 residues. CDR1 and CDR2 (germline): SNHLY, FYNNEI. V was clipped by 7 bases and J by 0 bases, with 10 bases between them. The CDR3 nucleotides are TGTGCCAGCAATGAGGTTGCCTCTGGGGCCAACGTCCTGACTTTC. Its translation is CASNEVASGANVLTF.

The V call is TRBV7-2, the J call TRBJ2-2, with 8 bases aligning to TRBD1. This CDR3 has 14 residues. Germline trimming cut 3 bases from V and 4 bases from J; bases unmatched to any gene: 1. In germline, CDR1 is SGHTA, CDR2 FQGNSA. The CDR3 reads CASSFGQGTGELFF. The CDR3, as DNA: TGTGCCAGCAGCTTCGGACAGGGCACCGGGGAGCTGTTTTTT.

The CDR3 DNA sequence: TGTGCCAGCAGCTCCCAGGGGGGCAATCAGCCCCAGCATTTT. Translating gives CASSSQGGNQPQHF. The rearrangement links TRBV5-4 to TRBJ1-5; 7 bases are shared with TRBD1. After removal of 3 bases from V and 2 bases from J, the junction contained 2 bases not matched to a gene. The germline gives CDR1 SGHNT, CDR2 YYREEE (reference sequence). This CDR3 contains 14 residues. The complete variable domain, with remaining parts taken from reference TRBV5-4 and TRBJ1-5, reads ETGVTQSPTHLIKTRGQQVTLRCSSQSGHNTVSWYQQALGQGPQFIFQYYREEENGRGNFPPRFSGLQFPNYSSELNVNALELDDSALYLCASSSQGGNQPQHFGDGTRLSIL.

The V call is TRBV18, the J call TRBJ1-5; TRBD1 agrees at 9 bases. The CDR3 sequence is 15 residues long. Germline lookup yields CDR1 KGHSH and CDR2 LQKENI. The V and J ends lost 6 bases and 6 bases, in that order; junction bases with no gene match: 9. The chain's CDR3 is CASSQGQGGSQPQHF. In nucleotides, the CDR3 is TGTGCCAGCTCGCAGGGACAGGGCGGCTCTCAGCCCCAGCATTTT.

DNA of the CDR3: TGTGCCAGTAGTGCCCAGGGACTCTACGAGCAGTACTTC. This encodes CASSAQGLYEQYF. This chain connects TRBV19 to TRBJ2-7; D is possibly TRBD2 (6 bases). The CDR3 contains 13 residues. The V gene lost 5 bases and the J gene lost 3 bases, with 11 bases spanning the gap. The germline V gene has CDR1 LNHDA and CDR2 SQIVND (reference sequence).

The chain is built from TRBV7-8 and TRBJ1-5, with TRBD1 as a possible D gene (5 bases). Germline-derived CDR1 and CDR2 are SGHVS and FQNEAQ. The germline V and J ends were trimmed by 5 bases and 0 bases, with 17 bases remaining between them. This CDR3 spans 17 amino acids. This chain's CDR3 is CASSRGTRAYSNQPQHF. DNA of the CDR3: TGTGCCAGCAGCCGGGGGACCCGGGCTTATAGCAATCAGCCCCAGCATTTT.

The chain links TRBV3-1 (or the pseudogene TRBV3-2) to TRBJ2-7; 8 bases fit TRBD1. Trimming removed 1 base from V and 6 bases from J; junction bases left unmatched: 8. Per the germline V gene, CDR1 is LGHDT and CDR2 is YNNKEL (reference sequence). The length of the CDR3 is 15 residues. DNA for the CDR3: TGTGCCAGCAGCCAAGGGGTAGGACAGGGCGCCGAGCAGTACTTC. Translated: CASSQGVGQGAEQYF.

The chain links TRBV10-3 to TRBJ2-5, with 9 bases aligning to TRBD2. The CDR3 totals 15 residues. V shed 3 bases and J 1 base; nucleotides not matched to a gene: 3. The germline V gene encodes CDR1 ENHRY and CDR2 SYGVKD. CDR3 sequence (DNA): TGTGCCATCAGTGATAGCGGGGGCCTCCAAGAGACCCAGTACTTC. Translating gives CAISDSGGLQETQYF.

On this clone itself: At the DNA level, this CDR3 is encoded by other sequences in the same sample as well. V usage is TRBV7-2 and J usage is TRBJ1-6, with 7 positions matching TRBD1. The CDR3 has 14 residues. V lost 1 base and J lost 9; bases outside the gene matches: 3. Per germline, CDR1 SGHTA and CDR2 FQGNSA. As DNA, the CDR3 is TGTGCCAGCAGCTTAGGACAGGGCCGTTCACCCCTCCACTTT. The encoded protein is CASSLGQGRSPLHF.

The rearrangement links TRBV5-1 to TRBJ1-2, with D unclear. The CDR3 is 14 amino acids. Germline V lookup: CDR1 SGHRS, CDR2 YFSETQ. With 0 bases removed from V and 4 bases from J, the gap between germline ends came to 10 bases. The CDR3 here is CASSLGEAGYGYTF. Written as DNA, the CDR3 is TGCGCCAGCAGCTTGGGGGAGGCCGGCTATGGCTACACCTTC.

The rearrangement uses TRBV9 and TRBJ1-6; 9 positions match TRBD1. CDR1 and CDR2 (germline): SGDLS, YYNGEE. The CDR3 runs to 15 residues. The junction had 4 bases not matched to a gene; V was cut back by 2 bases and J by 7 bases. CDR3 sequence reads: CASSVGGQGNSPLHF. In DNA form, the CDR3 reads TGTGCCAGCAGCGTTGGTGGACAGGGGAATTCACCCCTCCACTTT. The entire variable domain, with the rest obtained from reference TRBV9 and TRBJ1-6, is as follows: DSGVTQTPKHLITATGQRVTLRCSPRSGDLSVYWYQQSLDQGLQFLIQYYNGEERAKGNILERFSAQQFPDLHSELNLSSLELGDSALYFCASSVGGQGNSPLHFGNGTRLTVT.

The rearrangement joins TRBV5-6 to TRBJ1-4; 8 nucleotides line up with TRBD1. Germline loops: CDR1 SGHDT, CDR2 YYEEEE. The V and J ends lost 6 bases and 3 bases, in that order; junction bases with no gene match: 10. CDR3 length: 16 residues. The CDR3 DNA follows: TGTGCCAGCACCAATCTCAGACAGGGGTCTAATGAAAAACTGTTTTTT. Translation: CASTNLRQGSNEKLFF.

This chain links TRBV5-1 with TRBJ1-3; D is undetermined. The V gene's germline CDR1 is SGHRS and CDR2 YFSETQ. V lost 4 bases, J lost 1 base, and 9 bases lay in between. The CDR3 contains 14 residues. CDR3 residues: CASSPGSSGNTIYF. For the CDR3, the DNA is TGCGCCAGCAGCCCCGGCAGTTCTGGAAACACCATATATTTT.